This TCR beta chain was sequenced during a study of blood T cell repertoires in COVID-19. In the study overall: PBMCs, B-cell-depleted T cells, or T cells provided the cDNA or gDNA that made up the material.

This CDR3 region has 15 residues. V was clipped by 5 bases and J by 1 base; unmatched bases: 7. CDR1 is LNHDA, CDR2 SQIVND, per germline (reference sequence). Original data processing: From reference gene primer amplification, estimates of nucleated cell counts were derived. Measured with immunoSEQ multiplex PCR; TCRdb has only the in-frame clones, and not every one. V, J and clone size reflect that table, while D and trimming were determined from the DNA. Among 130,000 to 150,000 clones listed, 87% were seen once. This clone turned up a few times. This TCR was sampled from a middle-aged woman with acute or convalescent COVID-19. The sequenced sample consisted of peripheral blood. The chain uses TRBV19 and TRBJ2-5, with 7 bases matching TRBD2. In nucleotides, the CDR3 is TGTGCCAGTAGTCCCGGGGGAGGGATCCAAGAGACCCAGTACTTC. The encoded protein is CASSPGGGIQETQYF.